These T cell receptor beta chains were read from a single sample in a study of blood T cells in healthy people across ages. TCRdb passed the 5' RACE reads through MiXCR, listing each CDR3 protein once. The sample contains 1 million to 1.2 million distinct CDR3 sequences, around two fifths of which appear only once. Sequencing input: blood. The receptor source for this set is a man younger than 35 in good health. The CDR3 runs from the conserved cysteine through the conserved F or W. D genes are given only for firm matches. Part of the rows lack a size; the others show once, few, many or a class for expanded clones.

length | J | V | D | size | DNA | CDR3
13 | TRBJ1-1 | TRBV2 | . | . | TGTGCCAGCATAACAGAAACAAACACTGAAGCTTTCTTT | CASITETNTEAFF
15 | TRBJ2-3 | TRBV25-1 | . | few | TGTGCCAGCAGTCGAAAGACCAGCCCCACAGATACGCAGTATTTT | CASSRKTSPTDTQYF
14 | TRBJ2-3 | TRBV20-1 | TRBD1 | . | TGCAGTGCTCGCGGACAGGGGGCGTCTGATACGCAGTATTTT | CSARGQGASDTQYF
18 | TRBJ2-2 | TRBV3-1 | TRBD2 | . | TGTGCCAGCAGCCCCCCTCGCTGGGGGGGGGCGAACACCGGGGAGCTGTTTTTT | CASSPPRWGGANTGELFF
15 | TRBJ1-2 | TRBV4-2 | TRBD1 | few | TGTGCCAGCAGCCACCGGACAGGGGAGGCACGAGGTTACACCTTC | CASSHRTGEARGYTF
14 | TRBJ2-7 | TRBV10-3 | . | . | TGTGCCATCAGTCCACTGTTAACGGCCTACGAGCAGTACTTC | CAISPLLTAYEQYF
17 | TRBJ1-5 | TRBV6-1 | TRBD1 | . | TGTGCCAGCAGTGCAACGGATCGACAGGGTACCAATCAGCCCCAGCATTTT | CASSATDRQGTNQPQHF
16 | TRBJ2-3 | TRBV5-1 | . | . | TGCGCCAGCAGGTTGAAGAACTTCCCTAGCACAGATACGCAGTATTTT | CASRLKNFPSTDTQYF
14 | TRBJ2-7 | TRBV12-5 | TRBD1 | . | TGTGCTAGTGGTTTCGGACAGGGTCGGCACGAGCAGTACTTC | CASGFGQGRHEQYF
14 | TRBJ2-7 | TRBV20-1 | . | few | TGCAGTGCCACCTCGGAGGTAGCGACCTACGAGCAGTACTTC | CSATSEVATYEQYF
18 | TRBJ2-1 | TRBV6-2/TRBV6-3 | TRBD2 | few | TGTGCCAGCAGTTACGACATTGACGGGGGGGGCAGGAACAATGAGCAGTTCTTC | CASSYDIDGGGRNNEQFF
15 | TRBJ1-1 | TRBV7-9 | . | . | TGTGCCAGCAGCTTAGCGGAAGGGGCGCACACTGAAGCTTTCTTT | CASSLAEGAHTEAFF
13 | TRBJ1-1 | TRBV29-1 | . | few | TGCAGCGTCCGGGGCACTCAGAACACTGAAGCTTTCTTT | CSVRGTQNTEAFF
14 | TRBJ2-2 | TRBV12-3/TRBV12-4 | . | . | TGTGCCAGCAGAGCTCGGTCGAACACCGGGGAGCTGTTTTTT | CASRARSNTGELFF
13 | TRBJ2-7 | TRBV10-3 | . | . | TGTGCCATCAGTGAAGGTTGGGCCTACGAGCAGTACTTC | CAISEGWAYEQYF
16 | TRBJ2-7 | TRBV7-8 | . | few | TGTGCCAGCAGCTTAGTTGGCGGGGTGGGTCAATACGAGCAGTACTTC | CASSLVGGVGQYEQYF
13 | TRBJ2-4 | TRBV20-1 | . | . | TGCAGTGCTTCCCAGGGGAGGAGAGACATTCAGTACTTC | CSASQGRRDIQYF
13 | TRBJ2-3 | TRBV20-1 | . | few | TGCAGTGCTAGACTCGTGGGCACAGATACGCAGTATTTT | CSARLVGTDTQYF
15 | TRBJ2-3 | TRBV20-1 | TRBD1 | . | TGCAGTGCTAGAGCGGGACAGGGGAGCACAGATACGCAGTATTTT | CSARAGQGSTDTQYF
12 | TRBJ1-1 | TRBV3-1 | . | . | TGTGCCAGCAGCCAGCTACAGGGTGAAGCTTTCTTT | CASSQLQGEAFF
13 | TRBJ2-7 | TRBV29-1 | TRBD1 | . | TGCAGCGGTGAAGGGACAGGGACTTACGAGCAGTACTTC | CSGEGTGTYEQYF